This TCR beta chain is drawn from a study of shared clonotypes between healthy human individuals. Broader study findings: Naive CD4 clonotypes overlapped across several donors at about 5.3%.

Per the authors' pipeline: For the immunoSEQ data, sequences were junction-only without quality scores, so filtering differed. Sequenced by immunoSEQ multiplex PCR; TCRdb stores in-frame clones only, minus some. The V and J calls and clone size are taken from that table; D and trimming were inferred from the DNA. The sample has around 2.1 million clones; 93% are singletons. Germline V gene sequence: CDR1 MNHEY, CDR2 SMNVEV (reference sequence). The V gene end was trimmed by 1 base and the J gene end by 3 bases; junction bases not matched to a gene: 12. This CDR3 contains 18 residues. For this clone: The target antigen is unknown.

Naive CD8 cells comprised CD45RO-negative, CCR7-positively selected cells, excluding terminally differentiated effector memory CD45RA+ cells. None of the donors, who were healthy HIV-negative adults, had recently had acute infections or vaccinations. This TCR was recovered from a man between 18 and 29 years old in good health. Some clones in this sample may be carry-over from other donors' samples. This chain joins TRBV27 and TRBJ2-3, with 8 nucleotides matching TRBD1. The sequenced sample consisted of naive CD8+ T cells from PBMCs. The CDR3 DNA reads TGTGCCAGCAGTTTATATACCCCGACAGGGGAATTTACAGATACGCAGTATTTT. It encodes CASSLYTPTGEFTDTQYF.